This T cell receptor beta chain was sequenced in a study of CD8+ T cells in alopecia areata. After isolation, RNA underwent reverse transcription to generate cDNA as the sequencing template. Clones were sequenced by immunoSEQ multiplex PCR, and TCRdb holds only the in-frame ones, with some missing. Among under 150,000 clones listed, roughly 82% were seen once. V lost 1 base and J 2 bases, leaving 10 bases between the germline ends. CDR1 and CDR2 (germline): MGHDK, SYGVNS. The CDR3 has 15 residues. Indicated treatment: oral pan-JAK inhibitor, 5-10 mg twice daily. This chain links TRBV25-1 with TRBJ2-3, with D uncertain. Specimen: CD8+ T cells sorted from blood, collected at week 4, from a patient treated with tofacitinib. This clonotype originated in a human donor with alopecia areata. In nucleotides, the CDR3 is TGTGCCAGCAGTGAATTCGGTCGATCCACAGATACGCAGTATTTT. Its translation: CASSEFGRSTDTQYF.